The sequence of this T cell receptor beta chain was determined in a study of response to subunit inactivated influenza vaccine. Study observations and caveats: The authors suggested that every seasonal influenza vaccination recruits few new T cells.

TCRdb re-derived calls from the RT-PCR reads in MiXCR, one entry per CDR3 protein. The sample shows approximately 160,000 distinct CDR3 sequences, about 10% of them seen only once. This clonotype was seen a few times. Its antigen is not identified. CDR3 length equals 16 residues. CDR1 is SEHNR and CDR2 is FQNEAQ in the germline V gene (reference sequence). V lost 8 bases and J 5 bases, leaving 22 bases between the germline ends. The sequenced sample was CD8+ T cells sorted from PBMCs, obtained roughly 24 months after vaccination. This TCR came from a man between 50 and 75 years old who received an inactivated influenza vaccine. This chain uses TRBV7-9 with TRBJ2-1, with D tentatively TRBD2 (6 bases). The CDR3 DNA follows: TGTGCCAGCGATACCCCCGGCGGGGTAGAAAACAATGAGCAGTTCTTC. It yields the protein CASDTPGGVENNEQFF.